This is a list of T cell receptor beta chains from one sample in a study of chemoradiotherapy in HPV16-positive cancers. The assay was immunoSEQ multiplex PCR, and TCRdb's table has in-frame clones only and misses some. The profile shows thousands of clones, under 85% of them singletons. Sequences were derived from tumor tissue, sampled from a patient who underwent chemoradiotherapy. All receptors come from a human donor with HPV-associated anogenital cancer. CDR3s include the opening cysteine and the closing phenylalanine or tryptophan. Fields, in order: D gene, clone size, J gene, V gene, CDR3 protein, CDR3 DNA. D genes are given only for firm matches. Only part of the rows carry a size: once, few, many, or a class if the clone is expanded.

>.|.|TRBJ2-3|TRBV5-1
CASSLRASSSDTQYF
TGCGCCAGCAGCTTGCGGGCTAGCTCCTCAGATACGCAGTATTTT
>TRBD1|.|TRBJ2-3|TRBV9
CASSVTGVDTQYF
TGTGCCAGCAGCGTAACAGGGGTAGATACGCAGTATTTT
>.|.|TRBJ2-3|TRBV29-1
CSVAQGDVADTQYF
TGCAGCGTTGCCCAAGGGGATGTTGCAGATACGCAGTATTTT
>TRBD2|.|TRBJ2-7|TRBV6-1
CASSELTGLAESYEQYF
TGTGCCAGCAGTGAATTGACCGGGCTAGCGGAGTCCTACGAGCAGTACTTC
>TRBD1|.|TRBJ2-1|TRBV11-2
CASSHSRGQGYNEQFF
TGTGCCAGCAGCCACTCCCGAGGACAGGGTTACAATGAGCAGTTCTTC
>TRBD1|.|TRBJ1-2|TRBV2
CASRRDRESPYGYTF
TGTGCCAGCAGAAGAGACAGGGAGAGTCCCTATGGCTACACCTTC
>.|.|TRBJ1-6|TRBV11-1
CASSLGQRVGNSPLHF
TGTGCCAGCAGCTTAGGACAGAGAGTTGGTAATTCACCCCTCCACTTT
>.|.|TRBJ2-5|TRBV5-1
CASSLETGGQETQYF
TGCGCCAGCAGCTTGGAGACAGGAGGCCAAGAGACCCAGTACTTC
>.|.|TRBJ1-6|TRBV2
CASTGPPNSPLHF
TGTGCCAGCACGGGGCCGCCGAATTCACCCCTCCACTTT
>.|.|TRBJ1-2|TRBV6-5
CASSYQTEGGYTF
TGTGCCAGCAGTTATCAGACAGAGGGCGGCTACACCTTC
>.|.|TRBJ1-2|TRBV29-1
CSVGQWGHGYTF
TGCAGCGTTGGACAGTGGGGGCATGGCTACACCTTC
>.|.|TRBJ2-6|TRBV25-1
CASSKKPGQSRANVLTF
TGTGCCAGCAGTAAGAAACCTGGACAAAGTCGGGCCAACGTCCTGACTTTC
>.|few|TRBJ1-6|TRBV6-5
CASTRRRARDSPLHF
TGTGCCAGCACCCGGCGCAGGGCAAGGGATTCACCCCTCCACTTT
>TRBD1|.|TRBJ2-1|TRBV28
CASSGNRGSYNEQFF
TGTGCCAGCAGCGGTAACAGGGGCTCCTACAATGAGCAGTTCTTC
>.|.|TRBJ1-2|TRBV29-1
CSVETPGRGYTF
TGCAGCGTTGAAACGCCAGGCCGGGGCTACACCTTC
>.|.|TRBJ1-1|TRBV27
CASSIGTEAFF
TGTGCCAGCAGTATAGGAACTGAAGCTTTCTTT
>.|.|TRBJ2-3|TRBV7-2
CASSSDYLSTDTQYF
TGTGCCAGCAGCTCGGACTATCTGAGCACAGATACGCAGTATTTT
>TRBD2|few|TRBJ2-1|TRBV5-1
CASSPGTSLYNEQFF
TGCGCCAGCAGCCCCGGGACTAGCCTCTACAATGAGCAGTTCTTC
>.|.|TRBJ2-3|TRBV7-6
CASSLEASAATQYF
TGTGCCAGCAGCTTAGAAGCGTCGGCAGCTACGCAGTATTTT
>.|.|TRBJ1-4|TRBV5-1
CASSLAGSTNEKLFF
TGCGCCAGCAGCTTGGCCGGGAGTACTAATGAAAAACTGTTTTTT
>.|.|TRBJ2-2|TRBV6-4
CASSDSTRDTGELFF
TGTGCCAGCAGTGACTCGACCCGAGACACCGGGGAGCTGTTTTTT
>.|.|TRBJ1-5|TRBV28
CASSLMVQPQHF
TGTGCCAGCAGTTTAATGGTCCAGCCCCAGCATTTT
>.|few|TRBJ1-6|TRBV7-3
CASSSGGPASPLHF
TGTGCCAGCAGCTCAGGAGGACCCGCTTCACCCCTCCACTTT
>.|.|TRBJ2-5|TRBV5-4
CASSSAGTSKETQYF
TGTGCCAGCAGCTCGGCCGGGACATCTAAAGAGACCCAGTACTTC
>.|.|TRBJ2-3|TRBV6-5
CASSYDPQYF
TGTGCCAGCAGTTACGACCCGCAGTATTTT
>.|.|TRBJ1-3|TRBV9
CASSVVAGLSGNTIYF
TGTGCCAGCAGCGTAGTCGCAGGGTTGTCGGGAAACACCATATATTTT
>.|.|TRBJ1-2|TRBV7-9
CASSLVGLRHGYTF
TGTGCCAGCAGCTTAGTAGGACTTAGGCATGGCTACACCTTC